This T cell receptor (beta chain) derives from a study of shared clonotypes between healthy human individuals. The overall study: Plates per donor: three CD4 naive, three CD4 memory, two CD8 naive, one CD8 memory. Notes on the study in general: In having few donors, the study represented limited genetic and exposure-history diversity. Naive subsets generally had larger estimated richness than memory subsets.

Once extracted for a subset, genomic DNA was divided evenly among several immunoSEQ plates. Assay used: immunoSEQ multiplex PCR; TCRdb lists only in-frame clones, some missing. The table lists 950,000 to 1,300,000 clones, about 75% of them singletons, with roughly 1.4% in the top ten. A note on this clone: Antigen unknown.

Germline values: CDR1 SGHAT, CDR2 FQNNGV. The CDR3 runs 16 residues. Losses at the gene ends were 3 bases for V and 2 bases for J; bases not matched to a gene: 5. Material for sequencing was memory CD4+ T cells sorted from blood. Stated subset: CD45RA-negative fraction. This TCR came from a man between 18 and 29 years old in good health. The V and J genes are TRBV11-2 and TRBJ2-1, with 9 bases identical to TRBD2. The DNA of the CDR3 is TGTGCCAGCAGCTTTCTGCGGGGGGGCCCCTACAATGAGCAGTTCTTC. It is translated as CASSFLRGGPYNEQFF.